This T cell receptor beta chain was captured in a study of T cell responses to AZD1222 COVID-19 vaccine. The table came from immunoSEQ multiplex PCR; TCRdb's copy has only in-frame clones and leaves some out. Of roughly 140,000 clones in the sample, around nine tenths are singletons; the top ten hold 2.5% to 3.5%. General study results and limits: Spike-specific TCR breadth and depth grew following two AZD1222 doses. Baseline seropositivity occurred in only a handful of AZD1222 recipients. Females made up more of the donors, who were largely white British, and clonal diversity may have come out too low.

Regarding this clone: The target antigen is unknown.

V lost 4 bases to trimming and J lost 1 base, with 18 bases between them. CDR1 and CDR2 from the germline V gene are LGHDT and YNNKEL (reference sequence). The CDR3 length is 17 residues. The sequences come from peripheral blood, collected 28 days after the second AZD1222 dose. The chain joins TRBV3-1 (or the pseudogene TRBV3-2) to TRBJ2-3, with D possibly being TRBD2 (6 bases). The clonotype was recovered from an adult who received the AZD1222 COVID-19 vaccine. In nucleotides, the CDR3 is TGTGCCAGCAGCCGCAGTATTGGGCGGGGCCGCACAGATACGCAGTATTTT. Translated, it gives CASSRSIGRGRTDTQYF.